This T cell receptor (beta chain) appears in the sequencing data of a study of shared clonotypes between healthy human individuals. Study details: Per-donor plates numbered three CD4 naive, three CD4 memory, two CD8 naive and one CD8 memory.

The genomic DNA of each subset was split evenly across several immunoSEQ plates. In the authors' methods: Filtering differed for immunoSEQ, which gave only junction sequences without quality scores. The table came from immunoSEQ multiplex PCR; TCRdb's copy has only in-frame clones and leaves some out. The V and J calls and the clone size are those of that table, but D and trimming were determined from the DNA. The sample has about 1 million clones; around 76% are singletons. Germline CDR1 is SQVTM and CDR2 is ANQGSEA. Trimming removed 3 bases at V and 1 base at J, with 15 bases between. CDR3 length: 15 residues.

Input material: memory CD4+ T cells sorted from blood. Subset given: CD45RA-negative fraction. This chain joins TRBV29-1 and TRBJ1-1; D unclear. The receptor was derived from a man between 18 and 35 years old in good health. CDR3: CSVEKFLLPNTEAFF. The CDR3 region has the DNA TGCAGCGTTGAGAAGTTTTTGCTTCCGAACACTGAAGCTTTCTTT.